The 6 T cell receptor beta chains listed next were all sequenced from one sample in a study of T cells after somatic rescue of genetic block. The repertoire was sequenced with immunoSEQ multiplex PCR; TCRdb's copy has only in-frame clones and lacks some. This sample has roughly 58,000 clones, with 90% to 97% found just once. Material: peripheral blood mononuclear cells (PBMCs). The receptors come from a child under two years old.

J is TRBJ2-7 and V is TRBV19, with 7 bases identical to TRBD1. The CDR3 extends over 13 amino acids. V shed 8 bases, J shed 1 base, and the junction held 5 bases outside the gene matches. In germline, CDR1 is LNHDA, CDR2 SQIVND (reference sequence). For the CDR3, the DNA is TGTGCCAGTCGGGGACAGAGATCCTACGAGCAGTACTTC. It yields the protein CASRGQRSYEQYF.

The chain links TRBV6-1 to TRBJ2-7; D gene ambiguous. Germline V lookup: CDR1 MNHNS, CDR2 SASEGT. This CDR3 has 13 amino acids. Trimming cost V 0 bases and J 4 bases, with 7 bases left between them. As DNA, the CDR3 is TGTGCCAGCAGTGAAGCGCGCGGTTACGAGCAGTACTTC. Translation gives CASSEARGYEQYF.

The CDR3 sequence is CASSQGTGTGGQETQYF. The CDR3 coding sequence is TGCGCCAGCAGCCAAGGGACCGGGACAGGGGGGCAAGAGACCCAGTACTTC. The V call is TRBV4-1, the J call TRBJ2-5, with TRBD1 identical over 11 bases. The CDR3 has 17 amino acids. Germline V gene sequence: CDR1 MGHRA, CDR2 YSYEKL. Trimming took 1 base from V and 2 from J; bases not matched to a gene: 6.

The chain carries TRBV27 and TRBJ1-1; no firm D call. CDR3 length: 17 residues. V shed 3 bases and J shed 0 bases, with 17 bases lying between them. Germline assignment: CDR1 MNHEY and CDR2 SMNVEV (reference sequence). DNA of the CDR3: TGTGCCAGCAGTTTTGCGGGCAGTTTTGCCATGAACACTGAAGCTTTCTTT. The encoded protein is CASSFAGSFAMNTEAFF.

The chain links TRBV5-4 to TRBJ2-5, with 10 bases identical to TRBD1. CDR1 and CDR2 (germline): SGHNT, YYREEE (reference sequence). The CDR3 sequence is 16 residues long. V lost 0 bases and J lost 2; bases outside the gene matches: 4. CDR3 loop: CASSLGGTGAQETQYF. CDR3 bases: TGTGCCAGCAGCTTGGGGGGGACAGGGGCGCAAGAGACCCAGTACTTC.

V usage is TRBV6-1 and J usage is TRBJ2-3; D is perhaps TRBD2 (5 bases). Germline assignment: CDR1 MNHNS and CDR2 SASEGT. This CDR3 has 13 residues. V was pared by 0 bases and J by 4 bases, with 5 bases between. The CDR3 bases are TGTGCCAGCAGTGAAGCGGGAGCAGATACGCAGTATTTT. It encodes CASSEAGADTQYF.